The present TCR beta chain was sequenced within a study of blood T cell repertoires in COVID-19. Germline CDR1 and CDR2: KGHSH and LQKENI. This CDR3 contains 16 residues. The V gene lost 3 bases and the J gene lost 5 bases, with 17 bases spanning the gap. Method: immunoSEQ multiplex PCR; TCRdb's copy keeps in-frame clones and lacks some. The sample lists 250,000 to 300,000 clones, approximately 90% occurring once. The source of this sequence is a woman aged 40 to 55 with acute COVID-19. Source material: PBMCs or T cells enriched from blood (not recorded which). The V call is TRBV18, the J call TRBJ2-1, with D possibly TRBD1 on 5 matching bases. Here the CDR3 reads CASSPRQIPGDNEQFF. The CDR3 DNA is TGTGCCAGCTCACCCAGACAGATCCCAGGCGACAATGAGCAGTTCTTC. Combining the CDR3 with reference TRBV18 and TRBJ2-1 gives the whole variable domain NAGVMQNPRHLVRRRGQEARLRCSPMKGHSHVYWYRQLPEEGLKFMVYLQKENIIDESGMPKERFSAEFPKEGPSILRIQQVVRGDSAAYFCASSPRQIPGDNEQFFGPGTRLTVL.